The sequence of this TCR beta chain was determined in a study of T cell changes during pregnancy in multiple sclerosis. Only in-frame clones appear in the TCRdb table, and some are missing; sequencing was by immunoSEQ multiplex PCR. This sample has some 20,000 clones; 88% occur once, and the top ten carry more than 6%. CDR3 length equals 21 residues. Germline CDR1 SGHTA, CDR2 FQGTGA. V lost 1 base and J 1 base, leaving 25 bases between the germline ends. This TCR came from a female donor in good health, enrolled as a control in a pregnancy study. This sample comprised CD8+ T cells from peripheral blood mononuclear cells, obtained in the third trimester of pregnancy. This chain uses TRBV7-3 with TRBJ2-2; a weak D match, TRBD2 (6 bases). CDR3 in DNA: TGTGCCAGCAGCTTAAGGGGACTCGCCCCAGATAGTGTCAAGAACACCGGGGAGCTGTTTTTT. Translating it yields CASSLRGLAPDSVKNTGELFF.